The 32 T cell receptor beta chains below all came from one sample that was sequenced in a study of blood T cells in healthy people across ages. A second PCR, run for about 6 to 12 cycles, used a sample-barcoded 5' primer plus a J-beta primer mix. TCRdb processed the 5' RACE reads anew with MiXCR; each CDR3 protein has one entry. This sample carries fewer than 2,000,000 distinct CDR3 sequences, about 31% of them seen once, and the ten largest clones take around 11%. Sequencing was performed on blood. The receptors derive from a woman in her twenties or thirties in good health.

The gene calls are TRBV7-9 and TRBJ2-7; 7 bases are a match to TRBD1. This CDR3 is built from 15 residues. Germline assignment: CDR1 SEHNR and CDR2 FQNEAQ (reference sequence). J gave up 2 bases and V 5 bases, and 9 bases lay outside the gene matches. The CDR3 DNA reads as TGTGCCAGCAGCCCTGGGACAGCCAGGACCTACGAGCAGTACTTC. Amino acids: CASSPGTARTYEQYF.

The chain couples TRBV29-1 to TRBJ1-1, with 8 bases fitting TRBD1. Germline CDR1 and CDR2: SQVTM and ANQGSEA. CDR3 length: 13 residues. V gave up 6 bases and J gave up 4 bases; unmatched junction bases: 7. CDR3 DNA: TGCAGCGTGGCTCACAGGGGGGTCACTGAAGCTTTCTTT. It encodes CSVAHRGVTEAFF.

The sample holds a few counts of this clonotype. The chain uses TRBV5-1 and TRBJ2-1; 9 bases agree with TRBD1. V was clipped by 3 bases and J by 7 bases; unmatched bases: 5. CDR1 and CDR2 from the germline V gene are SGHRS and YFSETQ. The CDR3 runs to 14 residues. The CDR3 is CASSSPGTGNEQFF. The CDR3 DNA is TGCGCCAGCAGCTCCCCCGGGACAGGGAATGAGCAGTTCTTC.

V and J are TRBV11-2 and TRBJ2-5; 8 bases are shared with TRBD2. CDR1 SGHAT and CDR2 FQNNGV come from the germline V gene. With V trimmed by 4 bases and J by 11 bases, 9 bases remained unmatched. The length of the CDR3 is 13 residues. The CDR3 protein is CASSSGLAVKQYF. CDR3 nucleotides: TGTGCCAGCAGCTCAGGACTAGCTGTAAAGCAGTACTTC.

Only a few counts were recorded for this clonotype. This rearrangement joins TRBV27 to TRBJ2-5; 8 bases align to TRBD1. The DNA end is more similar to TRBJ2-7, so the J call may be wrong. The CDR3 length is 16 residues. Germline V gene sequence: CDR1 MNHEY, CDR2 SMNVEV (reference sequence). CDR3 nucleotides: TGTGCCAGCAGTCCGAGGGTGGGACAGGAGACCTCCGAGCAGTACTTC. Amino acid sequence: CASSPRVGQETSEQYF.

The V call is TRBV10-2, the J call TRBJ2-1; 7 bases line up with TRBD2. The CDR3 totals 13 residues. The germline gives CDR1 WSHSY, CDR2 SAAADI. The CDR3: CAGRAGAYNEQFF. The CDR3 bases are TGCGCAGGCCGGGCGGGAGCGTACAATGAGCAGTTCTTC.

This clonotype was detected only a few times. The chain employs TRBV2 and TRBJ2-5; TRBD2 might be the D (5 bases). TRBJ2-7 explains the end of the DNA better; the J call may be wrong. Germline V gene sequence: CDR1 SNHLY, CDR2 FYNNEI. The CDR3 has 15 amino acids. The CDR3 protein is CASSEASGSPYEQYF. In DNA form, the CDR3 reads TGTGCCAGCAGTGAAGCAAGCGGTTCCCCCTACGAGCAGTACTTC.

A note on this clonotype: A read error may explain this, as a much larger clone is one base away. The CDR3 protein is CASSLEGINEQYF. The CDR3 DNA reads TGTGCCAGCAGCTTGGAAGGGATCAATGAGCAGTACTTC. J is TRBJ2-1 and V is TRBV5-6; D gene uncertain. The J call may be in error: the DNA end matches TRBJ2-7 better. Germline assignment: CDR1 SGHDT and CDR2 YYEEEE. This CDR3 contains 13 residues.

V and J are TRBV4-1 and TRBJ2-2, with D possibly being TRBD1 or TRBD2 (5 bases each). Germline CDR1 reads MGHRA; CDR2 reads YSYEKL. Trimming stripped 5 bases from V and 4 bases from J, with 14 bases between. The CDR3 is 15 amino acids. This chain's CDR3 is CASSTGTKSTGELFF. CDR3 DNA: TGCGCCAGCAGCACGGGGACGAAAAGCACCGGGGAGCTGTTTTTT.

This clonotype has a handful of counts. The chain is built from TRBV4-1 and TRBJ2-1, with unresolved D. The CDR3 runs to 17 residues. Germline V gives CDR1 MGHRA, CDR2 YSYEKL. V lost 4 bases and J 0 bases, leaving 16 bases between the germline ends. The CDR3 nucleotides read TGCGCCAGCAGCCCAGCCTTGGGCCGACCCTCCTACAATGAGCAGTTCTTC. Protein product: CASSPALGRPSYNEQFF.

CDR3 sequence reads: CASSYYLGEQYF. The CDR3 nucleotides read TGTGCCAGCAGTTACTACCTAGGCGAGCAGTACTTC. The rearrangement joins TRBV6-2 or TRBV6-3 to TRBJ2-7, with D uncertain. The CDR3 consists of 12 residues. Per germline, CDR1 MNHEY and CDR2 SVGEGT. Trimming shortened V by 1 base and J by 6 bases, and 7 bases separated the two germline ends.

This clonotype was seen more than once but under ten times. J is TRBJ1-4 and V is TRBV12-3 or TRBV12-4; the match to TRBD1 covers 7 bases. The junction had 4 bases not matched to a gene; V was cut back by 4 bases and J by 8 bases. This CDR3 is 13 amino acids long. CDR3 coding DNA: TGTGCCAGCAGTTACGTACAGGGGGAAAAACTGTTTTTT. Translating gives CASSYVQGEKLFF.

This clonotype was picked up a small number of times. The chain uses TRBV5-5 and TRBJ1-5; 11 bases line up with TRBD1. After removal of 10 bases from V and 7 bases from J, the junction contained 10 bases not matched to a gene. The length of the CDR3 is 14 residues. Germline values: CDR1 SGHKS, CDR2 YYEKEE (reference sequence). CDR3 bases: TGTGCCGTCAAAGGACAGGGGGCCGGGCAGCCCCAGCATTTT. Translation gives CAVKGQGAGQPQHF.

V and J are TRBV12-3 or TRBV12-4 and TRBJ1-5; 9 positions match TRBD1. The CDR3 spans 15 residues. V was pared by 7 bases and J by 5 bases, with 9 bases of the junction left unmatched. CDR3 region: CASISGQGVHQPQHF. CDR3 bases: TGTGCCAGCATCTCGGGACAGGGCGTGCATCAGCCCCAGCATTTT.

Only a few counts were recorded for this clonotype. The V gene is TRBV12-3 or TRBV12-4, the J gene TRBJ2-3; the D gene could be TRBD1 or TRBD2 (5 bases each). The ends were cut back, 8 bases at V and 2 bases at J, with 14 bases in the middle. This CDR3 spans 14 amino acids. The CDR3 loop reads CASLGTDHTDTQYF. The CDR3 DNA sequence: TGTGCCAGCCTCGGGACCGACCACACAGATACGCAGTATTTT.

Ten or more counts support this clonotype. The chain links TRBV29-1 to TRBJ2-3; D remains unclear. CDR3 length: 13 amino acids. CDR1 and CDR2 (germline): SQVTM, ANQGSEA. The germline V and J ends were trimmed by 3 bases and 1 base, with 8 bases remaining between them. The CDR3 DNA reads TGCAGCGTTGATGGACGCCGCACAGATACGCAGTATTTT. Translated, it gives CSVDGRRTDTQYF.

The rearrangement links TRBV11-3 to TRBJ2-1; a possible D gene is TRBD1 (5 bases). The V end was cut by 5 bases, the J end by 6 bases, with 17 bases between. There are 15 residues in the CDR3. From germline, CDR1 is SGHNT and CDR2 YENEEA. CDR3 in amino acids: CASSPSAVGVNEQFF. The CDR3, as DNA: TGTGCCAGCAGCCCGTCAGCAGTAGGGGTCAATGAGCAGTTCTTC.

This clonotype was counted a few times. The rearrangement links TRBV3-1 to TRBJ2-2, with D possibly being TRBD2 (6 bases). Germline V gene sequence: CDR1 LGHDT, CDR2 YNNKEL (reference sequence). V lost 6 bases, J lost 6 bases, and 14 bases lay in between. This CDR3 contains 14 residues. In DNA, the CDR3 is TGTGCCAGCAGTGGGGACTCCCGGGCCGGGGAGCTGTTTTTT. Residues: CASSGDSRAGELFF.

Written as DNA, the CDR3 is TGTGCCAGCAGCGCGCAGGGGGCTCCGGGAGAAAAACTGTTTTTT. Amino acid sequence: CASSAQGAPGEKLFF. J is TRBJ1-4 and V is TRBV5-6, with 8 bases fitting TRBD1. CDR1 and CDR2 (germline): SGHDT, YYEEEE. This CDR3 has 15 residues. Trimming took 4 bases from V and 8 from J; bases not matched to a gene: 10.

Remarks on this clonotype: At one boundary the junction diverges from the germline segment, which might be a read error. The genes are TRBV11-1 and TRBJ2-1, with D possibly TRBD2 on 6 matching bases. Germline CDR1 reads SGHAT; CDR2 reads FQDESV (reference sequence). The length of the CDR3 is 14 residues. Here the CDR3 DNA reads TGTGCCAGCGTGGAGGGAGGCTCCTGCAATGAGCAGTTCTTC. This encodes CASVEGGSCNEQFF. Filled out from reference TRBV11-1 and TRBJ2-1, the complete variable domain reads EAEVAQSPRYKITEKSQAVAFWCDPISGHATLYWYRQILGQGPELLVQFQDESVVDDSQLPKDRFSAERLKGVDSTLKIQPAELGDSAMYLCASVEGGSCNEQFFGPGTRLTVL.

This chain's CDR3 is CASSVQEGLNTEAFF. CDR3 coding DNA: TGTGCCAGCAGTGTACAGGAGGGGCTAAACACTGAAGCTTTCTTT. This chain links TRBV2 with TRBJ1-1, with TRBD1 as a possible D gene (5 bases). In germline, CDR1 is SNHLY, CDR2 FYNNEI. The CDR3 is 15 residues long. The ends were cut back, 4 bases at V and 2 bases at J, with 14 bases in the middle.

V is TRBV20-1 and J is TRBJ2-7, with a weak D call TRBD2 (6 bases). With 0 bases removed from V and 4 bases from J, the gap between germline ends came to 16 bases. Germline V gene sequence: CDR1 DFQATT, CDR2 SNEGSKA (reference sequence). This CDR3 region has 15 residues. In nucleotides, the CDR3 is TGCAGTGCTAGAGATAACCGGGGGTCATTGTACGAGCAGTACTTC. It is translated as CSARDNRGSLYEQYF.

This clonotype showed up just a few times. The V gene is TRBV21-1, the J gene TRBJ2-5; TRBD1 reflects the table's D call only, with no check against the DNA. The J call may be wrong; the DNA end is better matched by TRBJ2-7. TRBV21-1 corresponds to a pseudogene. This CDR3 comprises 16 residues. The CDR3 sequence is CASSSLGYRSPYEQYF. The DNA of the CDR3 is TGTGCCAGCAGCAGTCTGGGGTATCGGTCCCCGTACGAGCAGTACTTC.

This clonotype was counted a few times. The chain combines TRBV20-1 with TRBJ2-3, with a possible D match to TRBD2 (6 bases). V gave up 0 bases and J gave up 2 bases, with 15 bases separating them. The CDR3 runs 16 residues. CDR1 is DFQATT, CDR2 SNEGSKA, per germline (reference sequence). CDR3 protein: CSARDLARGPTDTQYF. CDR3 sequence (DNA): TGCAGTGCTAGAGATTTAGCGCGGGGCCCCACAGATACGCAGTATTTT.

This chain links TRBV5-1 with TRBJ2-7; the match to TRBD1 covers 7 bases. Germline V gene lookup returns CDR1 SGHRS and CDR2 YFSETQ. V shed 4 bases and J 1 base; nucleotides not matched to a gene: 5. This CDR3 is built from 14 residues. CDR3 bases: TGCGCCAGCAGCCAGGGACAGTGGTCCTACGAGCAGTACTTC. Translation: CASSQGQWSYEQYF. The entire variable domain, with the rest obtained from reference TRBV5-1 and TRBJ2-7, is as follows: KAGVTQTPRYLIKTRGQQVTLSCSPISGHRSVSWYQQTPGQGLQFLFEYFSETQRNKGNFPGRFSGRQFSNSRSEMNVSTLELGDSALYLCASSQGQWSYEQYFGPGTRLTVT.

Note on this clonotype: An end of the junction does not agree with germline; a read error may underlie this. The chain employs TRBV10-3 and TRBJ1-4; a possible D gene is TRBD1 (6 bases). The CDR3 length is 12 residues. Germline V gene sequence: CDR1 ENHRY, CDR2 SYGVKD. The CDR3 DNA is TGTGCCGTCAGTCAGGGGTCGGAAAAACTGTTTTTT. Residues: CAVSQGSEKLFF.

To note about this clonotype: A read error may account for a junction end that differs from germline. The rearrangement joins TRBV20-1 to TRBJ2-3; 8 bases map to TRBD2. Per germline, CDR1 DFQATT and CDR2 SNEGSKA (reference sequence). The CDR3 length is 14 residues. CDR3 residues: CGASRAGDTDTQYF. The CDR3, as DNA: TGCGGTGCTAGCCGAGCGGGAGACACAGATACGCAGTATTTT.

The genes are TRBV30 and TRBJ2-7, with 12 nucleotides matching TRBD2. The CDR3 is made up of 14 amino acids. V was clipped by 2 bases and J by 3 bases; unmatched bases: 2. Germline V gives CDR1 GTSNPN, CDR2 SVGIG (reference sequence). The CDR3 region is CAWSRTSGDYEQYF. CDR3 sequence (DNA): TGTGCCTGGAGTAGGACTAGCGGGGACTACGAGCAGTACTTC.

This clonotype was found a few times. This rearrangement joins TRBV4-1 to TRBJ1-2; D is undetermined. The CDR3 sequence is 15 residues long. V lost 2 bases and J lost 0, with 10 bases in between. In germline, CDR1 is MGHRA, CDR2 YSYEKL. This CDR3 reads CASSQFHRPNYGYTF. CDR3 bases: TGCGCCAGCAGCCAATTCCACAGACCTAACTATGGCTACACCTTC.

This clonotype was recorded a few times. The chain carries TRBV7-9 and TRBJ1-2; the D is unclear. Germline CDR1 is SEHNR and CDR2 is FQNEAQ (reference sequence). CDR3 length equals 11 residues. The V end was cut by 1 base, the J end by 7 bases, with 4 bases between. The CDR3 spells CASSLELGYTF. The CDR3 DNA reads TGTGCCAGCAGCTTAGAACTTGGCTACACCTTC.

In its sample, this clonotype was seen many times. This chain links TRBV29-1 with TRBJ2-7, with D maybe TRBD1 (5 bases). The CDR3 is 14 residues long. V was shortened by 4 bases and J by 0 bases, with 13 bases between the two germline ends. Germline V gene sequence: CDR1 SQVTM, CDR2 ANQGSEA. CDR3 protein: CSVVWGSSSYEQYF. CDR3 DNA sequence: TGCAGCGTTGTTTGGGGCAGTAGCTCCTACGAGCAGTACTTC.

Worth noting for this clonotype: No conserved phenylalanine or tryptophan is present at the end of the CDR3, so a read error is the likely explanation. This rearrangement joins TRBV5-1 to TRBJ2-5; no firm D call. CDR1 is SGHRS, CDR2 YFSETQ, per germline. There are 14 residues in the CDR3. V shed 5 bases and J shed 1 base, with 12 bases lying between them. The CDR3 here is CASRSGNFQETQYC. CDR3 DNA sequence: TGCGCCAGCAGATCTGGTAATTTCCAAGAGACCCAGTACTGC.